The clone carrying this TCR beta chain appeared once. Germline V gene sequence: CDR1 SGHDT, CDR2 YYEEEE. CDR3 size: 15 residues. V lost 0 bases and J lost 8, with 15 bases in between. This entry comes from a study of cytomegalovirus exposure and HLA in healthy donors. The study ran its PCR with 60 Vbeta and 13 Jbeta primers. Produced via immunoSEQ multiplex PCR; TCRdb's table is partial and in-frame only. Counted here are 150,000 to 200,000 clones, roughly three quarters occurring once; the ten biggest clones make up over 2%. The chain carries TRBV5-6 and TRBJ1-3, with D maybe TRBD1 (5 bases). The sample was PBMCs. The TCR originated in a woman aged 50 to 60 in good health and CMV-seronegative. The CDR3 DNA follows: TGTGCCAGCAGCTTGGCCGGGGGGATGTCGGACACCATATATTTT. Its protein is CASSLAGGMSDTIYF.